What follows are 32 T cell receptor beta chains derived from one specimen sequenced in a study of T cell responses to AZD1222 COVID-19 vaccine. The method was immunoSEQ multiplex PCR; TCRdb's version includes in-frame clones alone and lacks a portion of them. This table holds approximately 160,000 clones, 88% found once. Material: peripheral blood, obtained on day 0 of MenACWY control vaccination. These receptors all stem from an adult in good health.

The chain has TRBV5-6 and TRBJ1-5; a possible D gene is TRBD1 (6 bases). The ends were cut back, 0 bases at V and 7 bases at J, with 17 bases in the middle. This CDR3 spans 16 amino acids. In germline, CDR1 is SGHDT, CDR2 YYEEEE. The CDR3 nucleotides are TGTGCCAGCAGCTTGGCCTTCGGGGGCGGGCAACAGCCCCAGCATTTT. Its protein is CASSLAFGGGQQPQHF.

The chain joins TRBV7-2 to TRBJ1-2; D may be TRBD1 (6 bases). The CDR3 is made up of 14 amino acids. Looked up from germline, CDR1 is SGHTA and CDR2 is FQGNSA. Between the trimmed V and J ends, which lost 6 bases and 5 bases, there was a span of 16 bases. The CDR3: CASRQYRVGYGYTF. In nucleotides, the CDR3 is TGTGCCAGCAGACAATACAGGGTTGGTTATGGCTACACCTTC.

This chain uses TRBV2 with TRBJ1-6; weak D call: TRBD1 (5 bases). V was pared by 3 bases and J by 9 bases, with 18 bases between. The length of the CDR3 is 16 residues. Germline V gives CDR1 SNHLY, CDR2 FYNNEI. The CDR3 bases are TGTGCCAGCAGTGACCAGGGACTTATTACGGGTTCACCCCTCCACTTT. Protein product: CASSDQGLITGSPLHF.

This clone was counted between two and nine times. The CDR3, as DNA: TGTGCCAGCAGTGAACAAATGGTGACTTGGGGTATTCAGCCCCAGCATTTT. Translating it yields CASSEQMVTWGIQPQHF. The J gene is TRBJ1-5, the V gene TRBV6-1; D gene ambiguous. Trimming took 2 bases from V and 6 from J, leaving 20 bases between them. The CDR3 covers 17 residues. Germline V gives CDR1 MNHNS, CDR2 SASEGT.

This clone was seen a handful of times. The chain is built from TRBV6-6 and TRBJ1-3; D call uncertain. CDR3 length: 14 residues. V lost 4 bases, J lost 6 bases, and 13 bases lay in between. CDR1 is MNHNY and CDR2 is SVGAGI in the germline V gene (reference sequence). The CDR3 loop is CASSLSRFENTIYF. The CDR3 DNA reads TGTGCCAGCAGTTTATCTCGTTTTGAAAACACCATATATTTT.

The gene calls are TRBV2 and TRBJ2-7; D is uncertain. The CDR3 spans 14 residues. V lost 8 bases and J 0 bases, leaving 14 bases between the germline ends. Germline CDR1 SNHLY, CDR2 FYNNEI. The CDR3 loop reads CASRGSLSSYEQYF. Written as DNA, the CDR3 is TGTGCCAGCCGTGGTAGTCTGAGCTCCTACGAGCAGTACTTC.

This chain joins TRBV9 and TRBJ1-4, with TRBD1 as a possible D gene (6 bases). V was trimmed by 2 bases and J by 5 bases, leaving 13 bases between them. CDR3 length equals 15 residues. Germline values: CDR1 SGDLS, CDR2 YYNGEE. The CDR3 DNA reads as TGTGCCAGCAGCGTGAGGGGGAATGGGAATGAAAAACTGTTTTTT. Protein sequence: CASSVRGNGNEKLFF.

The chain recombines TRBV7-9 with TRBJ1-2; D might be TRBD1 (6 bases). V gave up 2 bases and J gave up 6 bases, with 13 bases separating them. The germline CDR1 and CDR2 sequences are SEHNR and FQNEAQ (reference sequence). This CDR3 has 14 amino acids. CDR3 amino acids: CASSLWTEDNGYTF. The CDR3 bases are TGTGCCAGCAGCTTATGGACAGAGGACAATGGCTACACCTTC.

This clone was seen only once. This chain uses TRBV4-3 with TRBJ1-6; maybe TRBD1 (5 bases). The V end was cut by 2 bases, the J end by 5 bases, with 16 bases between. Germline V gene data show CDR1 as LGHNA and CDR2 as YSLEER. The CDR3 has 17 residues. The CDR3, as DNA: TGCGCCAGCAGCCAAAGACAGTCTAAGTGGGATAATTCACCCCTCCACTTT. Translation: CASSQRQSKWDNSPLHF.

The CDR3 nucleotides read TGCGCCAGCAGCCAACTAGGAAAAGAAAAACTGTTTTTT. Translation gives CASSQLGKEKLFF. The chain has TRBV4-3 and TRBJ1-4; D remains unclear. V was cut by 2 bases and J by 8 bases, with 9 bases left in between. The CDR3 has 13 amino acids. Germline V gives CDR1 LGHNA, CDR2 YSLEER.

This clone was seen only a few times. The rearrangement links TRBV21-1 to TRBJ1-4. TRBV21-1 is a pseudogene segment. CDR3 length: 15 residues. The CDR3 region is CASSSAGETNEKLFF. The CDR3 nucleotides read TGTGCCAGCAGCTCAGCGGGAGAAACTAATGAAAAACTGTTTTTT.

The V gene is TRBV7-3, the J gene TRBJ2-1; 9 bases map to TRBD1. The V segment lost 5 bases and the J segment 4 bases; nucleotides outside the gene matches: 6. Looked up from germline, CDR1 is SGHTA and CDR2 is FQGTGA. This CDR3 comprises 15 residues. The CDR3 DNA reads as TGTGCCAGCAGCCTCGGACAGGGGATTTACAATGAGCAGTTCTTC. This codes for CASSLGQGIYNEQFF.

The V gene is TRBV29-1, the J gene TRBJ1-2; 7 nucleotides match TRBD1. This CDR3 is 13 amino acids long. The junction had 10 bases not matched to a gene; V was cut back by 7 bases and J by 5 bases. Germline V gene data show CDR1 as SQVTM and CDR2 as ANQGSEA. The chain's CDR3 is CSAREGARYGYTF. The CDR3, as DNA: TGCAGCGCGAGAGAGGGGGCTAGGTATGGCTACACCTTC.

This clone was seen only once. The CDR3 sequence: CASSYSPNNQPQHF. The CDR3 DNA sequence: TGTGCCAGCAGTTATAGTCCGAACAATCAGCCCCAGCATTTT. This chain connects TRBV6-6 to TRBJ1-5; D is ambiguous. The CDR3 contains 14 residues. Germline V CDR1 and CDR2: MNHNY, SVGAGI (reference sequence). V was clipped by 3 bases and J by 3 bases, with 9 bases between them.

The chain is built from TRBV18 and TRBJ2-3; 11 bases agree with TRBD2. The CDR3 totals 16 residues. From germline, CDR1 is KGHSH and CDR2 LQKENI. V dropped 3 bases and J dropped 3; count of bases not matched to a gene: 5. CDR3 DNA sequence: TGTGCCAGCTCACCCCCTAGCGGGAGGTCGACAGATACGCAGTATTTT. It specifies CASSPPSGRSTDTQYF.

This clone turned up a few times. The gene calls are TRBV3-1 (or the pseudogene TRBV3-2) and TRBJ2-1; weak D call: TRBD2 (5 bases). With 5 bases removed from V and 9 bases from J, the gap between germline ends came to 14 bases. Germline values: CDR1 LGHDT, CDR2 YNNKEL (reference sequence). CDR3 length equals 13 residues. In DNA, the CDR3 is TGTGCCAGCAGCTTCACGACTAATACTGAGCAGTTCTTC. It codes for CASSFTTNTEQFF.

The V gene is TRBV7-9, the J gene TRBJ2-1, with 9 bases matching TRBD2. This CDR3 has 16 residues. After removal of 5 bases from V and 1 base from J, the junction contained 6 bases not matched to a gene. CDR1 SEHNR and CDR2 FQNEAQ come from the germline V gene (reference sequence). CDR3 nucleotide sequence: TGTGCCAGCAGCCTCAGTCTAGCGGGATCCTACAATGAGCAGTTCTTC. It specifies CASSLSLAGSYNEQFF. Using reference TRBV7-9 and TRBJ2-1 for the parts outside the CDR3, the full variable domain is DTGVSQNPRHKITKRGQNVTFRCDPISEHNRLYWYRQTLGQGPEFLTYFQNEAQLEKSRLLSDRFSAERPKGSFSTLEIQRTEQGDSAMYLCASSLSLAGSYNEQFFGPGTRLTVL.

This clone was detected once. The chain couples TRBV5-1 to TRBJ2-3; TRBD2 agrees at 8 bases. The V and J ends lost 0 bases and 6 bases, in that order; junction bases with no gene match: 12. The CDR3 runs to 17 residues. Germline values: CDR1 SGHRS, CDR2 YFSETQ. CDR3 region: CASSLAGPGTSPDTQYF. CDR3 nucleotide sequence: TGCGCCAGCAGCTTGGCTGGACCCGGGACTAGTCCCGATACGCAGTATTTT.

V gene TRBV7-2 combines with J gene TRBJ1-2; possibly TRBD1 for D (5 bases). The CDR3 spans 14 residues. Trimming shortened V by 3 bases and J by 5 bases, and 13 bases separated the two germline ends. Germline V gene lookup returns CDR1 SGHTA and CDR2 FQGNSA. CDR3 amino acids: CASSLTAPSYGYTF. The CDR3 bases are TGTGCCAGCAGCTTGACAGCCCCTTCTTATGGCTACACCTTC.

This clone is classed as medium-sized (0.01 to 0.1%). The chain carries TRBV6-2 or TRBV6-3 and TRBJ1-5; TRBD1 aligns across 9 bases. V lost 5 bases and J lost 6; bases outside the gene matches: 5. In germline, CDR1 is MNHEY, CDR2 SVGEGT. The CDR3 covers 14 residues. CDR3 DNA sequence: TGTGCCAGCAGTAGCGGGACAGGGACTCAGCCCCAGCATTTT. Translating it yields CASSSGTGTQPQHF.

Comment on this clone: The junction shows a germline mismatch at one end, possibly a read error. The chain couples TRBV5-1 to TRBJ1-1; perhaps TRBD1 as D (5 bases). This CDR3 has 15 amino acids. Per the germline V gene, CDR1 is SGHRS and CDR2 is YFSETQ. CDR3 DNA: TGCGCCAGCACCTTGGGGCGAAACTTGAACACTGAAGCTTTCTTT. It is translated as CASTLGRNLNTEAFF.

This clone was counted a single time. V is TRBV18 and J is TRBJ2-7, with 12 bases lining up with TRBD2. Germline V gene data show CDR1 as KGHSH and CDR2 as LQKENI. Losses at the gene ends were 3 bases for V and 5 bases for J; bases not matched to a gene: 8. CDR3 length equals 16 residues. The CDR3 region has the DNA TGTGCCAGCTCACCCCTGACTAGCGGGAGTTCAGACGAGCAGTACTTC. Translation gives CASSPLTSGSSDEQYF. Combining the CDR3 with reference TRBV18 and TRBJ2-7 gives the whole variable domain NAGVMQNPRHLVRRRGQEARLRCSPMKGHSHVYWYRQLPEEGLKFMVYLQKENIIDESGMPKERFSAEFPKEGPSILRIQQVVRGDSAAYFCASSPLTSGSSDEQYFGPGTRLTVT.

The chain is built from TRBV12-3 or TRBV12-4 and TRBJ2-1, with 8 bases lining up with TRBD1. This CDR3 comprises 13 residues. Losses at the gene ends were 3 bases for V and 10 bases for J; bases not matched to a gene: 5. The DNA of the CDR3 is TGTGCCAGCAGTTTTACAGGGGGTGAAGAGCAGTTCTTC. Amino acid sequence: CASSFTGGEEQFF.

This chain links TRBV5-1 with TRBJ2-7; D may be TRBD1 (5 bases). Germline V gives CDR1 SGHRS, CDR2 YFSETQ. The V end was cut by 4 bases, the J end by 4 bases, with 15 bases between. The CDR3 is 14 residues long. CDR3 in DNA: TGCGCCAGCAGCAGCAGGGTGGCCCCTTACGAGCAGTACTTC. Protein: CASSSRVAPYEQYF.

The chain links TRBV2 to TRBJ1-1; 8 positions match TRBD1. The CDR3 spans 14 residues. The germline V gene encodes CDR1 SNHLY and CDR2 FYNNEI. J lost 6 bases, V lost 8 bases, and 11 bases had no gene match. CDR3 sequence (DNA): TGTGCCAGCGATAGGCGACAGGGGCGGGCTGAAGCTTTCTTT. Its protein is CASDRRQGRAEAFF.

The V and J genes are TRBV30 and TRBJ2-7; the D gene is possibly TRBD2 (5 bases). Germline values: CDR1 GTSNPN, CDR2 SVGIG (reference sequence). V gave up 0 bases and J gave up 7 bases, with 13 bases separating them. CDR3 length: 13 amino acids. This CDR3 reads CAWSVKAAGEQYF. The CDR3 DNA reads as TGTGCCTGGAGTGTAAAAGCGGCTGGAGAGCAGTACTTC.

The chain links TRBV21-1 to TRBJ2-1. TRBV21-1 is described as a pseudogene. The CDR3 extends over 16 amino acids. The CDR3 region is CASSKVGWVLYNEQFF. Written as DNA, the CDR3 is TGTGCCAGCAGCAAAGTGGGGTGGGTTTTATACAATGAGCAGTTCTTC.

The table lists this clone with a count of one. V gene TRBV19 combines with J gene TRBJ1-5; TRBD1 aligns across 9 bases. Losses at the gene ends were 6 bases for V and 6 bases for J; bases not matched to a gene: 12. CDR1 LNHDA and CDR2 SQIVND come from the germline V gene (reference sequence). The CDR3 runs 16 residues. CDR3 nucleotide sequence: TGTGCCAGTAGACAACCGGGACAGGGTTTGTTTCAGCCCCAGCATTTT. Protein sequence: CASRQPGQGLFQPQHF.

This chain links TRBV6-5 with TRBJ2-3; D is unresolved. Between the trimmed V and J ends, which lost 8 bases and 0 bases, there was a span of 15 bases. Per germline, CDR1 MNHEY and CDR2 SVGAGI. CDR3 size: 15 residues. CDR3 DNA: TGTGCCAGCTCACAGAAGCGAACTAGCACAGATACGCAGTATTTT. Translating gives CASSQKRTSTDTQYF.

The V call is TRBV6-2 or TRBV6-3, the J call TRBJ2-1; no firm D call. Trimming took 2 bases from V and 0 from J, leaving 5 bases between them. CDR1 is MNHEY and CDR2 is SVGEGT in the germline V gene. CDR3 length: 14 residues. The CDR3 DNA is TGTGCCAGCAGTTACCGGAGCTCCTACAATGAGCAGTTCTTC. The encoded protein is CASSYRSSYNEQFF.

The chain carries TRBV18 and TRBJ2-7; a weak D match, TRBD1 (6 bases). Germline loops: CDR1 KGHSH, CDR2 LQKENI. This CDR3 has 14 residues. The V end was cut by 3 bases, the J end by 5 bases, with 14 bases between. CDR3 in amino acids: CASSPAGTNDEQYF. Here the CDR3 DNA reads TGTGCCAGCTCACCCGCCGGGACAAACGACGAGCAGTACTTC. Variable domain in full (rest from reference TRBV18 and TRBJ2-7): NAGVMQNPRHLVRRRGQEARLRCSPMKGHSHVYWYRQLPEEGLKFMVYLQKENIIDESGMPKERFSAEFPKEGPSILRIQQVVRGDSAAYFCASSPAGTNDEQYFGPGTRLTVT.

The rearrangement uses TRBV28 and TRBJ1-2, with TRBD1 matching over 9 bases. Germline assignment: CDR1 MDHEN and CDR2 SYDVKM. Trimming cost V 6 bases and J 8 bases; bases outside gene matches: 13. The CDR3 runs to 15 residues. The CDR3 reads CASSLGQGESWGYTF. The CDR3 region has the DNA TGTGCCAGCAGCCTGGGACAGGGTGAAAGTTGGGGCTACACCTTC.